This TCR beta chain is from a study of control samples from healthy donors and cancer patients. The ends were cut back, 3 bases at V and 4 bases at J, with 27 bases in the middle. The germline V gene encodes CDR1 DFQATT and CDR2 SNEGSKA (reference sequence). The CDR3 runs 18 residues. Here immunoSEQ multiplex PCR was the method, and the copy in TCRdb shows in-frame clones only, minus some. Among 170,000 or so clones listed, roughly 94% were seen once. This rearrangement joins TRBV20-1 to TRBJ1-2, with D perhaps matching TRBD1 (6 bases). Sequenced input: blood. This clonotype was sampled from a woman aged 18-29 years in good health. CDR3 DNA: TGCAGTGCTAGTAGGGGATTAGACAACAGGGTATCAAGCTATGGCTACACCTTC. Protein: CSASRGLDNRVSSYGYTF.